This is a list of T cell receptor beta chains from one sample in a study of shared clonotypes between healthy human individuals. Generated by immunoSEQ multiplex PCR, the TCRdb table keeps only in-frame clones and is missing some. The sample consists of about 380,000 clones, around 96% of them appearing once. The source material was memory CD8+ T cells sorted from blood. These receptors originate from a man aged 25-45 years in good health. CDR3s include the opening cysteine and the closing phenylalanine or tryptophan. A D gene is named only where the DNA matches it firmly. The size entry is marked missing in some rows and otherwise reads once, few, many or a size class.

D,size,V,J,DNA,CDR3
NA,NA,TRBV30,TRBJ1-4,TGTGCCTGGAGTGAAGGGGCGGGACGTGAAAAACTGTTTTTT,CAWSEGAGREKLFF
TRBD1,NA,TRBV5-1,TRBJ1-5,TGCGCCAGCAGCCCCGGGACAGGTAATCAGCCCCAGCATTTT,CASSPGTGNQPQHF
TRBD1,NA,TRBV6-5,TRBJ2-7,TGTGCCAGCAGTTACTCGGGACAGCTATACGAGCAGTACTTC,CASSYSGQLYEQYF
NA,once,TRBV28,TRBJ2-5,TGTGCCAGCAGTTCCAGTGGGCTAGGCGGAGAGACCCAGTACTTC,CASSSSGLGGETQYF
TRBD2,once,TRBV7-9,TRBJ2-1,TGTGCCAGCAGCCAGACTAGCGGGAGGAATAGGCAGTTCTTC,CASSQTSGRNRQFF
TRBD1,NA,TRBV28,TRBJ1-4,TGTGCCAGCAGTCGGACAGGGGAAAATGAAAAACTGTTTTTT,CASSRTGENEKLFF
NA,NA,TRBV28,TRBJ2-1,TGTGCCAGCAGTTTGCCCGGACTATGGGACTACAATGAGCAGTTCTTC,CASSLPGLWDYNEQFF
TRBD1,once,TRBV6-5,TRBJ2-7,TGTGCCAGCAGTTGGGGGACAGCAGACTCCTACGAGCAGTACTTC,CASSWGTADSYEQYF
NA,NA,TRBV10-2,TRBJ2-7,TGCGCCAGCAGTGAGCCTAAGGGAGTCCGCTACGAGCAGTACTTC,CASSEPKGVRYEQYF
NA,NA,TRBV19,TRBJ2-7,TGTGCCAGTAGTATAGACGGGCGGGATCCCTACGAGCAGTACTTC,CASSIDGRDPYEQYF
TRBD2,NA,TRBV15,TRBJ2-7,TGTGCCACCAGCAGCACCGGGAGGGCCGGAGAGCAGTACTTC,CATSSTGRAGEQYF
TRBD2,NA,TRBV7-2,TRBJ2-5,TGTGCCAGCAGGCCTAGTTGGGGGGGGAAAGAGACCCAGTACTTC,CASRPSWGGKETQYF
TRBD2,NA,TRBV5-3,TRBJ2-1,TGTGCCAGAAGCTTGCTAGCGGGACTAGCGGACTACAATGAGCAGTTCTTC,CARSLLAGLADYNEQFF
NA,NA,TRBV11-2,TRBJ2-7,TGTGCCAGCAGCCCGGTTTTCGCGGGCAGTGCCTACGAGCAGTACTTC,CASSPVFAGSAYEQYF
TRBD1,NA,TRBV18,TRBJ1-2,TGTGCCAGCTCACCACGGGACAGAGGATCAACCCAAGCTAACTATGGCTACACCTTC,CASSPRDRGSTQANYGYTF
NA,NA,TRBV7-2,TRBJ1-2,TGTGCCAGCAGCTTAGCAGGGGGAGCTAACTATGGCTACACCTTC,CASSLAGGANYGYTF
TRBD1,NA,TRBV6-5,TRBJ2-7,TGTGCCAGCAGTTCCCACGGACAGGGGGCGTACGAGCAGTACTTC,CASSSHGQGAYEQYF